The next 31 T cell receptor beta chains were all read from a single sample in a study of blood T cell repertoires in COVID-19. Only in-frame clones appear in the TCRdb table, and some are missing; sequencing was by immunoSEQ multiplex PCR. The repertoire holds 200,000 to 250,000 clones, with about 86% as singletons. Source material: peripheral blood. These receptors were collected from a woman in her forties or fifties with COVID-19, enrolled during active disease.

This clone appeared once. The rearrangement uses TRBV11-3 and TRBJ1-2, with TRBD1 identical over 9 bases. Trimming at V came to 4 bases and at J to 5 bases, leaving 5 bases not matched to a gene. Germline CDR1 reads SGHNT; CDR2 reads YENEEA. The CDR3 is 14 amino acids. This CDR3 is CASSSGTGPYGYTF. The CDR3, as DNA: TGTGCCAGCAGCTCGGGGACAGGGCCTTATGGCTACACCTTC.

The V call is TRBV6-2 or TRBV6-3, the J call TRBJ2-1, with TRBD2 identical over 8 bases. Looked up from germline, CDR1 is MNHEY and CDR2 is SVGEGT. Trimming took 6 bases from V and 4 from J; bases not matched to a gene: 11. The CDR3 is 16 amino acids. CDR3 sequence reads: CASSPFSGVSYNEQFF. In nucleotides, the CDR3 is TGTGCCAGCAGCCCCTTTAGCGGGGTGTCTTACAATGAGCAGTTCTTC.

CDR3 bases: TGCGCCAGCAGCTATCAGGGTCGTGGCACCGGGGAGCTGTTTTTT. Its protein is CASSYQGRGTGELFF. V usage is TRBV4-1 and J usage is TRBJ2-2; D might be TRBD1 (5 bases). Trimming removed 5 bases from V and 4 bases from J, with 14 bases in between. The CDR3 is made up of 15 amino acids. The germline gives CDR1 MGHRA, CDR2 YSYEKL.

V is TRBV10-1 and J is TRBJ1-1; D perhaps matches TRBD1 (5 bases). The germline V gene has CDR1 WNHNN and CDR2 SYGVQD (reference sequence). This CDR3 has 13 amino acids. Trimming cost V 3 bases and J 4 bases, with 9 bases left between them. CDR3 sequence (DNA): TGCGCCAGCAGTGAAAGGGGTGGCACTGAAGCTTTCTTT. Its protein is CASSERGGTEAFF.

The chain is built from TRBV29-1 and TRBJ1-2; D is undetermined. V was trimmed by 3 bases and J by 5 bases, leaving 7 bases between them. The germline gives CDR1 SQVTM, CDR2 ANQGSEA. CDR3 length: 11 amino acids. The CDR3: CSVDQAYGYTF. The CDR3, as DNA: TGCAGCGTTGATCAGGCGTATGGCTACACCTTC. Full variable domain (rest looked up from reference TRBV29-1 and TRBJ1-2): SAVISQKPSRDICQRGTSLTIQCQVDSQVTMMFWYRQQPGQSLTLIATANQGSEATYESGFVIDKFPISRPNLTFSTLTVSNMSPEDSSIYLCSVDQAYGYTFGSGTRLTVV.

This clone appeared once. The J gene is TRBJ2-2, the V gene TRBV7-9; D perhaps matches TRBD2 (7 bases). V gave up 5 bases and J gave up 6 bases, with 13 bases separating them. This CDR3 spans 14 amino acids. The germline V gene has CDR1 SEHNR and CDR2 FQNEAQ (reference sequence). This CDR3 is CASSPGGAAGELFF. The DNA of the CDR3 is TGTGCCAGCAGCCCGGGGGGCGCGGCCGGGGAGCTGTTTTTT.

The gene calls are TRBV10-3 and TRBJ2-7; D perhaps matches TRBD2 (6 bases). From germline, CDR1 is ENHRY and CDR2 SYGVKD. V was clipped by 6 bases and J by 3 bases, with 9 bases between them. The CDR3 runs 12 residues. The CDR3 DNA sequence: TGTGCCATCAGCCCGGGACTCTACGAGCAGTACTTC. Its translation: CAISPGLYEQYF.

The chain is built from TRBV10-3 and TRBJ1-2; TRBD1 agrees at 9 bases. The junction had 8 bases not matched to a gene; V was cut back by 4 bases and J by 5 bases. Germline V gene sequence: CDR1 ENHRY, CDR2 SYGVKD. This CDR3 is built from 15 residues. CDR3 sequence: CAISGTPGQGYGYTF. CDR3 coding DNA: TGTGCCATCAGTGGAACCCCCGGACAGGGGTATGGCTACACCTTC.

This clone was picked up one time. This sequence joins TRBV6-2 or TRBV6-3 and TRBJ2-7; D is unclear. This CDR3 contains 12 residues. V was clipped by 4 bases and J by 3 bases, with 7 bases between them. The germline V gene has CDR1 MNHEY and CDR2 SVGEGT. CDR3 in DNA: TGTGCCAGCAGTTGGTCAGGCTACGAGCAGTACTTC. This encodes CASSWSGYEQYF.

The chain joins TRBV10-3 to TRBJ2-1; 11 nucleotides match TRBD1. The ends lost 7 bases at V and 0 bases at J; junction bases unmatched: 11. The CDR3 extends over 18 amino acids. Germline CDR1 reads ENHRY; CDR2 reads SYGVKD. The CDR3 DNA reads as TGTGCCATCAAAGCTGGACAGGGGGCGTCTGGCTCCTACAATGAGCAGTTCTTC. This translates into CAIKAGQGASGSYNEQFF.

This clone was recorded once. The chain combines TRBV2 with TRBJ1-2; D is unresolved. Trimming removed 6 bases at V and 1 base at J, with 15 bases between. The CDR3 covers 15 residues. Germline CDR1 SNHLY, CDR2 FYNNEI. CDR3 sequence: CASSPDRGFNYGYTF. CDR3 nucleotide sequence: TGTGCCAGCAGCCCCGACCGCGGGTTTAACTATGGCTACACCTTC.

The chain couples TRBV2 to TRBJ1-2; the D is unclear. This CDR3 is 15 amino acids long. The V and J ends lost 2 bases and 4 bases respectively, with 14 bases between them. Germline V CDR1 and CDR2: SNHLY, FYNNEI. CDR3 amino acids: CASSESSAFGYGYTF. The CDR3, as DNA: TGTGCCAGCAGTGAAAGCAGCGCCTTTGGCTATGGCTACACCTTC.

Only one count was recorded for this clone. The rearrangement uses TRBV10-1 and TRBJ2-2, with D perhaps TRBD2 (6 bases). The V and J ends lost 9 bases and 4 bases respectively, with 12 bases between them. CDR3 length equals 13 residues. The germline V gene has CDR1 WNHNN and CDR2 SYGVQD (reference sequence). The CDR3 reads CARGGAGTGELFF. Here the CDR3 DNA reads TGCGCCAGGGGCGGGGCTGGCACCGGGGAGCTGTTTTTT.

The rearrangement joins TRBV11-3 to TRBJ2-1, with D hard to call. This CDR3 is built from 14 residues. Trimming pared 0 bases from V and 7 bases from J, leaving 10 bases between. The V gene's germline CDR1 is SGHNT and CDR2 YENEEA. CDR3 DNA: TGTGCCAGCAGCTTAGACGGTACGAAAAATGAGCAGTTCTTC. Translating gives CASSLDGTKNEQFF.

This chain connects TRBV2 to TRBJ2-1; 10 nucleotides align to TRBD1. Germline CDR1 and CDR2: SNHLY and FYNNEI. J was trimmed by 9 bases and V by 6 bases; bases with no gene match: 5. The CDR3 has 13 residues. The CDR3 sequence: CASRDRGLSEQFF. In DNA, the CDR3 is TGTGCCAGCAGAGACAGGGGGCTGAGTGAGCAGTTCTTC.

The rearrangement uses TRBV4-1 and TRBJ2-2; 9 bases align to TRBD1. The junction had 8 bases not matched to a gene; V was cut back by 0 bases and J by 0 bases. The germline gives CDR1 MGHRA, CDR2 YSYEKL. CDR3 length: 19 amino acids. In nucleotides, the CDR3 is TGCGCCAGCAGCCAAGATACGGGACAGGGCTTTTCGAACACCGGGGAGCTGTTTTTT. It yields the protein CASSQDTGQGFSNTGELFF.

This chain joins TRBV30 and TRBJ1-1; TRBD1 is a possible D gene (6 bases). Germline assignment: CDR1 GTSNPN and CDR2 SVGIG (reference sequence). V gave up 5 bases and J gave up 7 bases, with 17 bases separating them. The CDR3 has 13 amino acids. DNA of the CDR3: TGTGCCTGGGCTTCAACAGGGTGGGGTGAAGCTTTCTTT. It yields the protein CAWASTGWGEAFF.

The chain combines TRBV2 with TRBJ2-3; 7 bases agree with TRBD2. This CDR3 has 13 residues. Per the germline V gene, CDR1 is SNHLY and CDR2 is FYNNEI. Trimming removed 6 bases from V and 6 bases from J; junction bases left unmatched: 6. The CDR3 DNA follows: TGTGCCAGCAGAAACCCCGGGAGGGATACGCAGTATTTT. Protein: CASRNPGRDTQYF. The full variable domain, its missing parts supplied by reference TRBV2 and TRBJ2-3, is EPEVTQTPSHQVTQMGQEVILRCVPISNHLYFYWYRQILGQKVEFLVSFYNNEISEKSEIFDDQFSVERPDGSNFTLKIRSTKLEDSAMYFCASRNPGRDTQYFGPGTRLTVL.

This sequence joins TRBV19 and TRBJ2-1; perhaps TRBD2 as D (5 bases). CDR3 length: 16 amino acids. Trimming pared 5 bases from V and 8 bases from J, leaving 22 bases between. The V gene's germline CDR1 is LNHDA and CDR2 SQIVND (reference sequence). CDR3 sequence: CASSFTTGSWTHEQFF. Written as DNA, the CDR3 is TGTGCCAGTAGTTTCACAACGGGGTCGTGGACGCATGAGCAGTTCTTC.

The chain recombines TRBV11-2 with TRBJ1-4; a possible D gene is TRBD1 (6 bases). The V end lost 5 bases, the J end lost 3 bases, and 13 bases lay between the germline ends. This CDR3 is built from 15 residues. Germline loops: CDR1 SGHAT, CDR2 FQNNGV. Here the CDR3 reads CASSLTQGPNEKLFF. The CDR3 coding sequence is TGTGCCAGCAGCCTGACCCAGGGGCCTAATGAAAAACTGTTTTTT. Variable domain in full (rest from reference TRBV11-2 and TRBJ1-4): EAGVAQSPRYKIIEKRQSVAFWCNPISGHATLYWYQQILGQGPKLLIQFQNNGVVDDSQLPKDRFSAERLKGVDSTLKIQPAKLEDSAVYLCASSLTQGPNEKLFFGSGTQLSVL.

The rearrangement links TRBV10-3 to TRBJ1-3; 8 bases line up with TRBD1. The CDR3 covers 14 residues. Germline loops: CDR1 ENHRY, CDR2 SYGVKD. J gave up 0 bases and V 11 bases, and 6 bases lay outside the gene matches. In DNA, the CDR3 is TGTGCCTCGATGACAGGGGTCTCTGGAAACACCATATATTTT. Translation gives CASMTGVSGNTIYF.

The V call is TRBV5-1, the J call TRBJ2-1; D uncertain. Germline CDR1 reads SGHRS; CDR2 reads YFSETQ. This CDR3 comprises 13 residues. Trimming took off 0 bases at V and 6 bases at J, with 7 bases between the two ends. In DNA form, the CDR3 reads TGCGCCAGCAGCTTGGGAGGTAGCAATGAGCAGTTCTTC. It is translated as CASSLGGSNEQFF. Filled out from reference TRBV5-1 and TRBJ2-1, the complete variable domain reads KAGVTQTPRYLIKTRGQQVTLSCSPISGHRSVSWYQQTPGQGLQFLFEYFSETQRNKGNFPGRFSGRQFSNSRSEMNVSTLELGDSALYLCASSLGGSNEQFFGPGTRLTVL.

The sample holds a few counts of this clone. The genes are TRBV6-5 and TRBJ2-2; TRBD1 is a possible D gene (6 bases). The V end was cut by 8 bases, the J end by 4 bases, with 14 bases between. This CDR3 region has 14 residues. In germline, CDR1 is MNHEY, CDR2 SVGAGI. CDR3 sequence (DNA): TGTGCCAGCGGTCCGGACAGAGTCACCGGGGAGCTGTTTTTT. This sequence encodes CASGPDRVTGELFF.

This clone has only a few counts. The chain is built from TRBV7-9 and TRBJ1-1, with a weak D call TRBD1 (5 bases). The CDR3 totals 13 residues. Germline V CDR1 and CDR2: SEHNR, FQNEAQ (reference sequence). With 11 bases removed from V and 0 bases from J, the gap between germline ends came to 13 bases. CDR3 residues: CARGEALNTEAFF. The CDR3 DNA is TGTGCCCGGGGGGAGGCTTTGAACACTGAAGCTTTCTTT.

This clone was detected only a few times. The CDR3 protein is CASSVRVNYGYTF. CDR3 DNA sequence: TGTGCCAGCAGCGTCAGGGTTAACTATGGCTACACCTTC. The genes are TRBV9 and TRBJ1-2; perhaps TRBD1 as D (5 bases). The V end was cut by 2 bases, the J end by 1 base, with 6 bases between. The CDR3 extends over 13 amino acids. Germline CDR1 and CDR2: SGDLS and YYNGEE.

This CDR3 reads CASSIGGPNQPQHF. For the CDR3, the DNA is TGTGCCAGTAGTATAGGGGGCCCCAATCAGCCCCAGCATTTT. V usage is TRBV19 and J usage is TRBJ1-5; D is perhaps TRBD1 (5 bases). Germline CDR1 is LNHDA and CDR2 is SQIVND (reference sequence). The CDR3 sequence is 14 residues long. Trimming left V 1 base short and J 3 bases short, with 7 bases between.

The chain recombines TRBV21-1 with TRBJ1-5; the tabulated D call, TRBD1, remains unverified against the DNA. TRBV21-1 counts as a pseudogene. CDR3 length: 14 residues. Here the CDR3 reads CASHLNQGTQPQHF. The DNA of the CDR3 is TGTGCCAGCCACCTTAATCAGGGAACCCAGCCCCAGCATTTT.

The rearrangement joins TRBV5-4 to TRBJ2-7; the match to TRBD1 covers 8 bases. The CDR3 runs 14 residues. The J segment lost 0 bases and the V segment lost 4 bases, leaving 3 bases of the junction unmatched. Per the germline V gene, CDR1 is SGHNT and CDR2 is YYREEE (reference sequence). The CDR3 loop reads CASSPDRASYEQYF. Written as DNA, the CDR3 is TGTGCCAGCAGCCCGGACAGGGCCTCCTACGAGCAGTACTTC.

The rearrangement links TRBV2 to TRBJ2-7, with 10 bases aligning to TRBD2. CDR3 size: 14 residues. CDR1 and CDR2 (germline): SNHLY, FYNNEI. V was clipped by 7 bases and J by 0 bases; unmatched bases: 3. The CDR3 sequence is CASKVAGGSYEQYF. CDR3 bases: TGTGCCAGCAAGGTAGCGGGGGGCTCCTACGAGCAGTACTTC.

The chain joins TRBV9 to TRBJ1-5; no firm D call. The germline V gene encodes CDR1 SGDLS and CDR2 YYNGEE. V lost 3 bases, J lost 3 bases, and 10 bases lay in between. CDR3 length equals 14 residues. CDR3 bases: TGTGCCAGCAGCGGCCGGGGATACAATCAGCCCCAGCATTTT. This translates into CASSGRGYNQPQHF.

This chain joins TRBV7-9 and TRBJ2-4, with TRBD1 identical over 8 bases. Per germline, CDR1 SEHNR and CDR2 FQNEAQ (reference sequence). Unmatched junction bases numbered 10, after V lost 6 bases and J lost 3 bases. The CDR3 length is 16 residues. CDR3: CASSYGQGIDKNIQYF. The CDR3 region has the DNA TGTGCCAGCAGTTACGGACAGGGTATCGACAAAAACATTCAGTACTTC.